These 28 T cell receptor beta chains were all obtained from the same sample, sequenced in a study of OX40 agonist ivuxolimab in advanced cancers. Sequencing used immunoSEQ multiplex PCR; TCRdb keeps in-frame clones, though not all of them. In the table there are approximately 76,000 clones, 86% of which are singletons. The starting material was CD4+ or CD8+ T cells sorted from blood, obtained in a trial of the OX40 agonist ivuxolimab. The source of these receptors is an adult with an advanced solid tumor such as melanoma, head and neck, liver or kidney cancer.

Here the CDR3 DNA reads TGTGCCAGCAGCCAAGTTAGCACGACCAGAGAGACCCAGTACTTC. Protein product: CASSQVSTTRETQYF. V is TRBV14 and J is TRBJ2-5; D is ambiguous. Trimming removed 1 base from V and 4 bases from J, with 13 bases in between. Germline CDR1 is SGHDN and CDR2 is FVKESK. CDR3 length equals 15 residues.

V usage is TRBV7-9 and J usage is TRBJ1-1; maybe TRBD1 (6 bases). The CDR3 is 15 amino acids. Looked up from germline, CDR1 is SEHNR and CDR2 is FQNEAQ (reference sequence). With 4 bases removed from V and 0 bases from J, the gap between germline ends came to 12 bases. This chain's CDR3 is CASSSPGTLNTEAFF. CDR3 coding DNA: TGTGCCAGCAGCTCTCCCGGGACACTGAACACTGAAGCTTTCTTT.

This clone showed up just once. CDR3 in amino acids: CSWTSGERGTQYF. DNA of the CDR3: TGCAGCTGGACTAGCGGCGAGAGAGGGACCCAGTACTTC. V and J are TRBV29-1 and TRBJ2-5; 10 bases align to TRBD2. The germline V gene has CDR1 SQVTM and CDR2 ANQGSEA. This CDR3 comprises 13 residues. Trimming at V came to 8 bases and at J to 7 bases, leaving 10 bases not matched to a gene.

This clone was seen a single time. The chain carries TRBV2 and TRBJ2-4; D is unclear. In germline, CDR1 is SNHLY, CDR2 FYNNEI. The CDR3 runs 16 residues. V shed 4 bases and J shed 0 bases, with 13 bases lying between them. The CDR3 sequence is CASSVGATLAKNIQYF. The DNA of the CDR3 is TGTGCCAGCAGTGTAGGTGCTACTTTAGCCAAAAACATTCAGTACTTC.

The table lists this clone with a few counts. The chain recombines TRBV4-3 with TRBJ2-1, with D uncertain. Germline V gene sequence: CDR1 LGHNA, CDR2 YSLEER. The CDR3 length is 16 residues. V dropped 4 bases and J dropped 0 bases, with 13 bases sitting between them. The CDR3 nucleotides are TGCGCCAGCAGCCTGATCCGTGGCGGCTCCTACAATGAGCAGTTCTTC. Translating gives CASSLIRGGSYNEQFF.

This chain connects TRBV23-1 to TRBJ1-6; 8 bases align to TRBD1. TRBV23-1 is classed as an ORF, of uncertain function. V trimming: 4 bases; J trimming: 13 bases; junction bases outside the gene matches: 9. This CDR3 region has 14 residues. CDR3 region: CASSPAGGEFPLHF. The CDR3 bases are TGCGCCAGCAGTCCAGCAGGGGGCGAGTTCCCCCTCCACTTT.

V usage is TRBV30 and J usage is TRBJ2-5, with D hard to call. CDR1 and CDR2 (germline): GTSNPN, SVGIG (reference sequence). Trimming left V 0 bases short and J 5 bases short, with 4 bases between. This CDR3 is built from 11 residues. Written as DNA, the CDR3 is TGTGCCTGGAGTGTAGTTGAGACCCAGTACTTC. It is translated as CAWSVVETQYF.

The CDR3 DNA sequence: TGTGCCAGCACCTCTATAGGGCTCGGCGATTCACCCCTCCACTTT. It is translated as CASTSIGLGDSPLHF. This chain connects TRBV27 to TRBJ1-6; the D is unclear. The germline V gene has CDR1 MNHEY and CDR2 SMNVEV (reference sequence). Trimming cost V 7 bases and J 8 bases, with 18 bases left between them. This CDR3 spans 15 amino acids.

The chain employs TRBV6-6 and TRBJ1-1, with 10 positions matching TRBD1. V lost 4 bases, J lost 5 bases, and 7 bases stayed unmatched. Germline V gene data show CDR1 as MNHNY and CDR2 as SVGAGI (reference sequence). The length of the CDR3 is 15 residues. CDR3 region: CASSSPDRGRTEAFF. CDR3 nucleotide sequence: TGTGCCAGCAGTTCCCCCGACAGGGGGCGGACTGAAGCTTTCTTT.

V usage is TRBV4-3 and J usage is TRBJ1-2, with 7 bases identical to TRBD1. This CDR3 is built from 13 residues. V was pared by 0 bases and J by 8 bases, with 3 bases of the junction left unmatched. Germline CDR1 is LGHNA and CDR2 is YSLEER. The chain's CDR3 is CASSQEGQQGYTF. CDR3 bases: TGCGCCAGCAGCCAAGAGGGACAGCAAGGCTACACCTTC.

This chain links TRBV9 with TRBJ2-7; 8 bases match TRBD2. Germline V CDR1 and CDR2: SGDLS, YYNGEE. With V trimmed by 4 bases and J by 0 bases, 6 bases remained unmatched. The CDR3 is made up of 15 amino acids. CDR3 bases: TGTGCCAGCAGCCTCGGGGGGGGATTCTCCTACGAGCAGTACTTC. It translates to CASSLGGGFSYEQYF.

The chain uses TRBV15 and TRBJ2-3; D is perhaps TRBD2 (6 bases). This CDR3 has 14 amino acids. CDR1 is LNHNV and CDR2 is YYDKDF in the germline V gene (reference sequence). V shed 6 bases and J shed 2 bases, with 12 bases lying between them. As DNA, the CDR3 is TGTGCCACCAGGGGGCGGGGTACCACAGATACGCAGTATTTT. Its translation is CATRGRGTTDTQYF.

The rearrangement uses TRBV30 and TRBJ2-7; the D is unclear. V lost 3 bases and J 4 bases, leaving 10 bases between the germline ends. The germline V gene has CDR1 GTSNPN and CDR2 SVGIG (reference sequence). The CDR3 contains 12 residues. Here the CDR3 reads CAWRSSNYEQYF. In DNA, the CDR3 is TGTGCCTGGAGGAGTTCAAATTACGAGCAGTACTTC. Supplemented by reference TRBV30 and TRBJ2-7, the full variable domain reads SQTIHQWPATLVQPVGSPLSLECTVEGTSNPNLYWYRQAAGRGLQLLFYSVGIGQISSEVPQNLSASRPQDRQFILSSKKLLLSDSGFYLCAWRSSNYEQYFGPGTRLTVT.

V and J are TRBV6-5 and TRBJ2-7; maybe TRBD1 (6 bases). The CDR3 extends over 14 amino acids. The germline gives CDR1 MNHEY, CDR2 SVGAGI. V lost 7 bases, J lost 5 bases, and 18 bases lay in between. In DNA form, the CDR3 reads TGTGCCAGCACCACAACAGGGATGTTCCACGAGCAGTACTTC. Protein product: CASTTTGMFHEQYF.

The rearrangement joins TRBV5-1 to TRBJ2-3; no definite D call. The CDR3 extends over 14 amino acids. In germline, CDR1 is SGHRS, CDR2 YFSETQ. The V gene lost 4 bases and the J gene lost 0 bases, with 9 bases spanning the gap. CDR3 in DNA: TGCGCCAGCAGCCCCGCAGAGAGCACAGATACGCAGTATTTT. Translation gives CASSPAESTDTQYF.

V is TRBV5-1 and J is TRBJ2-7, with a tentative D call TRBD2 (6 bases). With 7 bases removed from V and 0 bases from J, the gap between germline ends came to 14 bases. The CDR3 sequence is 14 residues long. Germline V lookup: CDR1 SGHRS, CDR2 YFSETQ. The CDR3 sequence: CASARERSSYEQYF. The CDR3 nucleotides read TGCGCCAGCGCCCGGGAGCGGAGCTCCTACGAGCAGTACTTC.

The J gene is TRBJ1-2, the V gene TRBV2; D uncertain. Trimming removed 8 bases at V and 1 base at J, with 17 bases between. CDR3 size: 15 residues. Germline CDR1 SNHLY, CDR2 FYNNEI. The CDR3 here is CASHLEGRSNYGYTF. For the CDR3, the DNA is TGTGCCAGCCATCTTGAAGGGAGAAGTAACTATGGCTACACCTTC.

The chain combines TRBV6-5 with TRBJ1-5, with a possible D match to TRBD1 (5 bases). Trimming left V 6 bases short and J 5 bases short, with 17 bases between. The CDR3 totals 15 residues. The germline V gene encodes CDR1 MNHEY and CDR2 SVGAGI. The CDR3 DNA is TGTGCCAGCAGCTACCGTGGGGCGGTGGATCAGCCCCAGCATTTT. Its protein is CASSYRGAVDQPQHF.

The V call is TRBV6-6, the J call TRBJ2-5; 8 bases fit TRBD1. CDR1 MNHNY and CDR2 SVGAGI come from the germline V gene (reference sequence). Trimming cost V 5 bases and J 4 bases; bases outside gene matches: 3. The CDR3 sequence is 13 residues long. The CDR3 loop reads CASSDGTGETQYF. The CDR3 bases are TGTGCCAGCAGTGACGGGACAGGAGAGACCCAGTACTTC.

This chain uses TRBV5-8 with TRBJ2-1; 7 bases match TRBD2. Germline V gives CDR1 SGHTS, CDR2 YDEGEE. The CDR3 has 16 amino acids. The V and J ends lost 1 base and 2 bases, in that order; junction bases with no gene match: 6. The CDR3 nucleotides are TGTGCCAGCAGCTTGAATCGCGGGGGTGCCTACAATGAGCAGTTCTTC. Translated, it gives CASSLNRGGAYNEQFF.

This chain uses TRBV2 with TRBJ2-5, with D possibly being TRBD2 (5 bases). V lost 7 bases and J 5 bases, leaving 8 bases between the germline ends. Per the germline V gene, CDR1 is SNHLY and CDR2 is FYNNEI. The length of the CDR3 is 11 residues. CDR3 DNA: TGTGCCAGCACCCCGGGGGAGACCCAGTACTTC. It yields the protein CASTPGETQYF.

The V call is TRBV6-6, the J call TRBJ2-5; TRBD2 aligns across 8 bases. The J call may be in error: the DNA end matches TRBJ2-7 better. Germline V lookup: CDR1 MNHNY, CDR2 SVGAGI (reference sequence). The CDR3 loop spans 13 amino acids. The CDR3 spells CASRYSGDYEQYF. Written as DNA, the CDR3 is TGTGCCAGCAGGTATAGCGGGGACTACGAGCAGTACTTC.

The chain uses TRBV7-9 and TRBJ1-4; D is possibly TRBD1 (5 bases). V lost 5 bases and J lost 6, with 16 bases in between. There are 15 residues in the CDR3. Germline assignment: CDR1 SEHNR and CDR2 FQNEAQ (reference sequence). The CDR3 DNA reads TGTGCCAGCAGCATGTCCGAGGACATTTATGAAAAACTGTTTTTT. Translation gives CASSMSEDIYEKLFF. The variable domain in full, with the rest retrieved from reference TRBV7-9 and TRBJ1-4, is DTGVSQNPRHKITKRGQNVTFRCDPISEHNRLYWYRQTLGQGPEFLTYFQNEAQLEKSRLLSDRFSAERPKGSFSTLEIQRTEQGDSAMYLCASSMSEDIYEKLFFGSGTQLSVL.

The sample holds a few counts of this clone. Relative to the germline gene, one junction end is altered; a read error may explain this. The rearrangement uses TRBV20-1 and TRBJ1-4; no definite D call. The CDR3 length is 11 residues. Germline CDR1 DFQATT, CDR2 SNEGSKA (reference sequence). Here the CDR3 reads CSARVVEKLFF. Here the CDR3 DNA reads TGCAGTGCCAGAGTGGTTGAAAAACTGTTTTTT.

The chain couples TRBV7-2 to TRBJ2-1, with D tentatively TRBD2 (5 bases). The V end lost 5 bases, the J end lost 9 bases, and 20 bases lay between the germline ends. Germline V lookup: CDR1 SGHTA, CDR2 FQGNSA. This CDR3 contains 15 residues. CDR3 nucleotide sequence: TGTGCCAGCAGCCTGCTCGGGGAGATAAGGAGTGAGCAGTTCTTC. Translation: CASSLLGEIRSEQFF.

CDR3 in DNA: TGTGCCAGCAGCCTAAACTTGGGAGAGACCCATGGCTACACCTTC. It translates to CASSLNLGETHGYTF. The genes are TRBV2 and TRBJ1-2; no reliable D call. The CDR3 length is 15 residues. Germline assignment: CDR1 SNHLY and CDR2 FYNNEI. V gave up 6 bases and J gave up 6 bases, with 20 bases separating them.

This chain links TRBV10-3 with TRBJ2-1; 10 bases are a match to TRBD2. Trimming removed 2 bases from V and 7 bases from J; junction bases left unmatched: 11. This CDR3 is built from 17 residues. Germline CDR1 is ENHRY and CDR2 is SYGVKD. The CDR3 DNA sequence: TGTGCCATCAGTGAGGCATCCCCGGGACTAGCGTGGAATGAGCAGTTCTTC. Its protein is CAISEASPGLAWNEQFF.

V and J are TRBV7-2 and TRBJ1-5; 7 bases agree with TRBD1. V lost 5 bases to trimming and J lost 2 bases; unmatched junction nucleotides: 3. This CDR3 spans 14 amino acids. In germline, CDR1 is SGHTA, CDR2 FQGNSA. CDR3 DNA: TGTGCCAGCAGCCGAACAGGGGGCAATCAGCCCCAGCATTTT. Residues: CASSRTGGNQPQHF.